This TCR beta chain originates from a study of blood T cell repertoires in COVID-19. Study at large: Nucleic acid was either cDNA or gDNA, and it came from T cells, B-cell-depleted T cells, or PBMCs.

Comment on this clone: At the DNA level, this CDR3 is encoded by other sequences in the same sample as well.

In the source study's methods: Amplification of reference gene primers was used by the study to estimate nucleated cell counts. TCRdb keeps only in-frame clones here, not all; method: immunoSEQ multiplex PCR. From that table come the V and J calls and clone size; the DNA was used to work out D and trimming. Of about 400,000 clones listed, roughly 86% are singletons. V was clipped by 2 bases and J by 1 base; unmatched bases: 2. The length of the CDR3 is 16 residues. CDR1 SGHRS and CDR2 YFSETQ come from the germline V gene. Cohort allocation depended upon clinical history that participants reported. This sequence was found in a middle-aged man in a cohort exposed to, infected with or recovered from COVID-19 (not recorded which). The sample comprised PBMCs or T cells enriched from blood (not recorded which). V usage is TRBV5-1 and J usage is TRBJ2-2; TRBD2 matches at 10 bases. The CDR3 nucleotides read TGCGCCAGCAGCTTAGGGACTAGCGTGAACACCGGGGAGCTGTTTTTT. Encoded protein: CASSLGTSVNTGELFF.